This T cell receptor (beta chain) was sequenced during a study of shared clonotypes between healthy human individuals. The donors were all Caucasian adults (living in Nashville, Tennessee). General observations from the study: Clonotypes shared by all four sorted-subset donors had higher generation probabilities than non-shared clonotypes. Sequencing of the sorted subsets was shown by rarefaction to be incomplete despite large depth.

Profiling relied on immunoSEQ multiplex PCR, and the TCRdb table lists in-frame clones only, not all of them. The table lists about 2.4 million clones, 80% to 95% of them singletons. The CDR3 has 13 amino acids. V dropped 6 bases and J dropped 7 bases, with 15 bases sitting between them. Germline V gives CDR1 MDHEN, CDR2 SYDVKM. To note about this clone: Its antigen is unknown.

Source material: naive CD4+ T cells from PBMCs. Indicated subset: CD45RA+ positively selected. The V call is TRBV28, the J call TRBJ2-5, with no clear D. This sequence was found in a man between 18 and 35 years old in good health. Some clones in this sample may be carry-over from other donors' samples. CDR3 loop: CASSLTLPGTQYF. As DNA, the CDR3 is TGTGCCAGCAGCCTCACACTCCCCGGGACCCAGTACTTC.